This T cell receptor (beta chain) was captured in a study of PD-L1 blockade in urothelial cancer (dated by TCRdb to the late 2010s). General notes on the study: All patients started therapy at some point between 2014 and 2016 and received atezolizumab 1,200 mg intravenously every 3 weeks. About 85% of the roughly 30 patients were males with bladder-origin urothelial cancer, and 18 of 29 reported a prior smoking history. Patients had an ECOG performance status of 0 or 1 and had received between 0 and 3 prior chemotherapy regimens. Blood samples were analyzed at two time points: 3 weeks after treatment start (second dose) and 6 weeks after treatment start. Blood samples gave a median of around 140,000 T cells and tens of thousands of unique TCRs, with a median clonality of approximately 0.08. The study was an exploratory multi-omic analysis of somatic, immune and clinical correlates of response to PD-L1 blockade with atezolizumab in urothelial cancer. Pretreatment tumor samples, along with matched peripheral blood serially collected before and after atezolizumab treatment, were subjected to TCR sequencing. Progression-free survival longer than 6 months counted as durable clinical benefit, and TCR features were additionally tested against both progression-free and overall survival. In the same patients, whole exome sequencing and RNA sequencing of pretreatment tumors were performed in addition to TCR sequencing. Durable clinical benefit was achieved by nine patients and was not achieved by 20 patients. Pretreatment blood TCR-seq was available for about 27 patients, at least one posttreatment blood collection was obtained for around 25 patients, and tumor TCR-seq was available for around 25 patients. General findings and caveats noted by the study authors: A pretreatment peripheral blood TCR clonality below the median was linked to improved progression-free and overall survival. Patients with durable benefit showed greater expansion of tumor-associated TCR clones in peripheral blood 3 weeks after starting treatment (n of about 20, p = 0.022). Because of the small sample size (n ≈ 28) and the many exploratory analyses performed, the results are intended to be regarded as hypothesis-generating.

The meaning of the sample's time point label: peripheral blood 6 weeks after treatment start. The cohort comprised more than 25 patients with locally advanced or metastatic urothelial carcinoma treated at Memorial Sloan Kettering on a trial protocol. Peripheral blood mononuclear cells were collected from each patient pretreatment and during treatment, giving between 1 and 8 total time points per patient. The Qiagen DNeasy Blood extraction kit was used to purify genomic DNA from total PBMCs and tumor samples. PBMCs were collected pretreatment and during treatment and were isolated and stored as previously described. Each PCR received spiked-in synthetic TCR analog templates so that absolute template abundance could be estimated from read counts. TCRbeta CDR3 regions were amplified from genomic DNA with bias-controlled V and J gene primers using the immunoSEQ assay. Rearranged TCRbeta segments were sequenced at approximately 20X coverage. From the authors' description of their analysis: Sequencing errors were corrected by clustering and CDR3s were annotated against IMGT to assign V, D and J genes. Downstream analyses used only productive TCRbeta rearrangements, leaving out any out-of-frame or stop-codon sequences. Clonality was calculated as one minus the Shannon entropy normalized by the log of the number of unique productive sequences. Fisher's exact test with Benjamini-Hochberg correction, using a cutoff of adjusted p below 0.01, was how clones that differed between time points or between blood and tumor were identified. TCRdb mirrors the immuneACCESS table, restricted to in-frame sequences. Some clones are absent from its copies; in checked studies, under half trace to an unresolved V gene, and the reason for the others is unknown. V and J calls and clone size come straight from that table; D and trimming were deduced from the DNA. The sample yields roughly 45,000 clones; roughly 80% were counted once. Of the sample, approximately 15% is held by the ten largest clones.

The germline V gene (reference sequence) provides CDR1 SEHNR and CDR2 FQNEAQ. From cysteine to phenylalanine, the CDR3 is 12 amino acids long. Only CDR3 DNA is held: 36 bases, read in frame from base 1. V is reduced by 5 bases and J by 6 bases, leaving a spacing of 11 bases between them. A single count supports this clone. What this receptor recognizes is not known. Per-base quality was not reported, and no clone a single base away is much larger than it. The sample consisted of PBMCs, taken around atezolizumab (anti-PD-L1) treatment. The chain is made from TRBV7-9 and TRBJ2-7; matching of 5 bases hints at TRBD2 as the D gene. This TCR came from a man in his sixties with urothelial cancer. The DNA sequence is TGTGCCAGCAGCATAGAGGCGGGCGAGCAGTACTTC. Its amino acids are CASSIEAGEQYF.